The 16 T cell receptor beta chains given below trace back to one sample, sequenced in a study of response to subunit inactivated influenza vaccine. In TCRdb, the RT-PCR reads were re-called with MiXCR into one record per CDR3 protein. This sample has around 200,000 distinct CDR3 sequences, with approximately 12% found just once. These data were also reused for a study on T cells expressing NK-cell markers. According to that study: The authors generated TCR beta cDNA through 5'RACE template switching with UMIs.

The specimen was CD8+ T cells sorted from PBMCs, collected approximately 12 days after vaccination. These receptors all stem from a man aged 50-60 years who received an inactivated influenza vaccine.

This clonotype was seen many times. This rearrangement joins TRBV5-5 to TRBJ1-2; D gene uncertain. The CDR3 spans 14 residues. V shed 1 base and J shed 1 base, with 8 bases lying between them. The germline CDR1 and CDR2 sequences are SGHKS and YYEKEE (reference sequence). The CDR3 loop reads CASSLSLINYGYTF. In DNA, the CDR3 is TGTGCCAGCAGCTTGTCTCTTATTAACTATGGCTACACCTTC.

This rearrangement joins TRBV30 to TRBJ2-1; D call uncertain. The CDR3 loop spans 12 amino acids. The V and J ends lost 0 bases and 5 bases respectively, with 5 bases between them. The germline V gene has CDR1 GTSNPN and CDR2 SVGIG (reference sequence). The CDR3 coding sequence is TGTGCCTGGAGTGTCAGGAACAATGAGCAGTTCTTC. This gives the protein CAWSVRNNEQFF.

This clonotype was observed many times. V usage is TRBV29-1 and J usage is TRBJ2-1, with D possibly TRBD1 on 6 matching bases. The length of the CDR3 is 14 residues. CDR1 and CDR2 from the germline V gene are SQVTM and ANQGSEA. Trimming left V 8 bases short and J 8 bases short, with 22 bases between. CDR3 sequence: CSSEDSSKGDEQFF. The CDR3 DNA reads TGCAGCTCCGAAGACAGTAGCAAGGGGGATGAGCAGTTCTTC.

The sample holds many counts of this clonotype. The chain employs TRBV19 and TRBJ1-1; TRBD1 aligns across 7 bases. Per germline, CDR1 LNHDA and CDR2 SQIVND (reference sequence). V lost 10 bases, J lost 1 base, and 9 bases stayed unmatched. The CDR3 is made up of 14 amino acids. The CDR3 coding sequence is TGTGCCACAAGACAGGGTTTATGGAACACTGAAGCTTTCTTT. Encoded protein: CATRQGLWNTEAFF.

This clonotype has a handful of counts. V usage is TRBV7-9 and J usage is TRBJ2-7; 9 bases are a match to TRBD1. This CDR3 is built from 15 residues. Germline-derived CDR1 and CDR2 are SEHNR and FQNEAQ (reference sequence). Trimming cost V 6 bases and J 6 bases; bases outside gene matches: 12. For the CDR3, the DNA is TGTGCCAGCAGTTCAGGACAGGGGAACAATTTCGAGCAGTACTTC. Residues: CASSSGQGNNFEQYF.

This clonotype was observed a handful of times. The gene calls are TRBV6-2 or TRBV6-3 and TRBJ1-4, with a weak D call TRBD1 (6 bases). CDR1 and CDR2 (germline): MNHEY, SVGEGT. Trimming took 4 bases from V and 8 from J, leaving 11 bases between them. The CDR3 extends over 13 amino acids. The chain's CDR3 is CASSSGGYEKLFF. CDR3 sequence (DNA): TGTGCCAGCAGTTCCGGGGGCTACGAAAAACTGTTTTTT.

This clonotype turned up a few times. The rearrangement links TRBV6-5 to TRBJ2-7; 8 bases match TRBD2. CDR1 MNHEY and CDR2 SVGAGI come from the germline V gene. V lost 2 bases to trimming and J lost 4 bases; unmatched junction nucleotides: 1. The CDR3 totals 13 residues. The CDR3 DNA follows: TGTGCCAGCAGTTACCGGGAGGGGTACGAGCAGTACTTC. It specifies CASSYREGYEQYF.

Only a few counts were recorded for this clonotype. The chain uses TRBV5-6 and TRBJ2-1; the match to TRBD1 covers 9 bases. Unmatched junction bases numbered 8, after V lost 4 bases and J lost 3 bases. CDR1 and CDR2 (germline): SGHDT, YYEEEE. There are 16 residues in the CDR3. The CDR3 region is CASSTSTGGSYNEQFF. The CDR3 nucleotides read TGTGCCAGCAGCACTTCGACAGGGGGTAGCTACAATGAGCAGTTCTTC.

Only a few counts were recorded for this clonotype. The chain joins TRBV7-9 to TRBJ2-7, with TRBD2 matching over 9 bases. CDR3 length: 14 amino acids. CDR1 is SEHNR and CDR2 is FQNEAQ in the germline V gene (reference sequence). Trimming removed 6 bases from V and 2 bases from J; junction bases left unmatched: 5. CDR3 in DNA: TGTGCCAGCAGTTACGGCGGGGGGGCCTACGAGCAGTACTTC. Translated: CASSYGGGAYEQYF.

This clonotype was seen many times. The rearrangement joins TRBV6-2 or TRBV6-3 to TRBJ1-5, with D uncertain. This CDR3 has 16 amino acids. Germline V gene sequence: CDR1 MNHEY, CDR2 SVGEGT. Trimming removed 0 bases at V and 5 bases at J, with 14 bases between. The CDR3 DNA sequence: TGTGCCAGCAGTTACTCGCAGGCCAGGTACGATCAGCCCCAGCATTTT. This encodes CASSYSQARYDQPQHF.

This rearrangement joins TRBV2 to TRBJ2-5, with D perhaps TRBD1 or TRBD2 (5 bases each). V lost 7 bases to trimming and J lost 5 bases, with 17 bases between them. This CDR3 spans 14 amino acids. The germline V gene encodes CDR1 SNHLY and CDR2 FYNNEI. The CDR3 nucleotides read TGTGCCAGCATCCAGAGGGACCATGGGGAGACCCAGTACTTC. Its translation: CASIQRDHGETQYF.

This clonotype was counted at least ten times. The V gene is TRBV7-8, the J gene TRBJ2-7; D possibly uses TRBD1 or TRBD2 (6 bases each). The CDR3 is 16 amino acids. CDR1 and CDR2 (germline): SGHVS, FQNEAQ. V was clipped by 5 bases and J by 0 bases, with 17 bases between them. CDR3 region: CASSPRGGTSSYEQYF. The CDR3 DNA reads as TGTGCCAGCAGCCCACGAGGGGGGACAAGCTCCTACGAGCAGTACTTC.

This clonotype was counted at least ten times. V and J are TRBV11-1 and TRBJ2-3; D ambiguous. Germline CDR1 is SGHAT and CDR2 is FQDESV (reference sequence). Trimming took 1 base from V and 2 from J, leaving 22 bases between them. The CDR3 totals 19 residues. The CDR3 DNA reads TGTGCCAGCAGCTTAGTTGTGGCAGAACATTCGCTAACCACAGATACGCAGTATTTT. It encodes CASSLVVAEHSLTTDTQYF.

The rearrangement joins TRBV12-3 or TRBV12-4 to TRBJ1-1; D is unclear. V was pared by 6 bases and J by 1 base, with 9 bases between. This CDR3 spans 13 amino acids. The CDR3 here is CASRAAQNTEAFF. The CDR3 nucleotides read TGTGCCAGCAGGGCGGCCCAGAACACTGAAGCTTTCTTT.

This clonotype has more than one count but fewer than ten. The V gene is TRBV9, the J gene TRBJ2-7, with D tentatively TRBD2 (5 bases). Trimming removed 4 bases at V and 1 base at J, with 18 bases between. The germline CDR1 and CDR2 sequences are SGDLS and YYNGEE. The CDR3 extends over 16 amino acids. CDR3 sequence (DNA): TGTGCCAGCAGCCCTAGCCCCCGGATAGAGTCCTACGAGCAGTACTTC. Protein sequence: CASSPSPRIESYEQYF.

The rearrangement joins TRBV5-6 to TRBJ2-1, with a weak D call TRBD2 (7 bases). Germline assignment: CDR1 SGHDT and CDR2 YYEEEE. Trimming left V 6 bases short and J 3 bases short, with 22 bases between. This CDR3 has 17 residues. In DNA, the CDR3 is TGTGCCAGCACCCCCGGGGCCGGGGGGCGCAACTACAATGAGCAGTTCTTC. Translating gives CASTPGAGGRNYNEQFF.